This T cell receptor (beta chain) was sequenced in a study of blood T cell repertoires in COVID-19. In the original processing: Counts of nucleated cells, estimated from reference gene primer amplification, were obtained. Profiled with immunoSEQ multiplex PCR; TCRdb holds only in-frame clones, not every one. V, J and clone size are those of that table, while D and trimming were read from the DNA. The data hold around 99,000 clones, with 75% to 90% observed a single time. The CDR3 is made up of 14 amino acids. The germline CDR1 and CDR2 sequences are SGHRS and YFSETQ. V lost 5 bases to trimming and J lost 3 bases, with 11 bases between them.

The V gene is TRBV5-1, the J gene TRBJ2-2; no firm D call. The sample consisted of peripheral blood. This sequence originates from a woman aged 45-65 years with acute or convalescent COVID-19. CDR3 sequence: CASRATDYTGELFF. CDR3 coding DNA: TGCGCCAGCAGGGCTACAGATTACACCGGGGAGCTGTTTTTT. Together with reference TRBV5-1 and TRBJ2-2, the CDR3 gives the full variable domain: KAGVTQTPRYLIKTRGQQVTLSCSPISGHRSVSWYQQTPGQGLQFLFEYFSETQRNKGNFPGRFSGRQFSNSRSEMNVSTLELGDSALYLCASRATDYTGELFFGEGSRLTVL.